Following are 17 T cell receptor beta chains from one sample sequenced in a study of T cell repertoires in cytomegalovirus infection. MiXCR was run by TCRdb on the reads, yielding one entry per CDR3 protein. The sample consists of almost 550,000 distinct CDR3 sequences, more than 15% of them appearing once. The sample comprised CD8+ T cells from PBMCs. The receptors derive from a human donor in good health (CMV status not recorded). Some clones in this sample may be carry-over from other donors' samples.

This clonotype was seen ten or more times. V gene TRBV7-9 combines with J gene TRBJ2-3; 7 nucleotides agree with TRBD1. Germline V gene lookup returns CDR1 SEHNR and CDR2 FQNEAQ (reference sequence). Trimming at V came to 4 bases and at J to 0 bases, leaving 4 bases not matched to a gene. CDR3 length: 15 amino acids. CDR3 in DNA: TGTGCCAGCAGCTATCCGGGACAGAGCACAGATACGCAGTATTTT. It yields the protein CASSYPGQSTDTQYF.

This rearrangement joins TRBV6-6 to TRBJ2-1; 8 bases are a match to TRBD1. The CDR3 totals 15 residues. The junction had 13 bases not matched to a gene; V was cut back by 6 bases and J by 9 bases. Germline assignment: CDR1 MNHNY and CDR2 SVGAGI (reference sequence). The CDR3 DNA is TGTGCCAGCAGACTCACGGGACAGGAACTCGGTGAGCAGTTCTTC. Amino acid sequence: CASRLTGQELGEQFF.

This rearrangement joins TRBV7-3 to TRBJ2-1; possibly TRBD2 for D (6 bases). This CDR3 contains 15 residues. Trimming left V 6 bases short and J 7 bases short, with 19 bases between. CDR1 is SGHTA and CDR2 is FQGTGA in the germline V gene. The chain's CDR3 is CASSFMGLEGNEQFF. The CDR3 nucleotides are TGTGCCAGCAGTTTTATGGGACTTGAGGGGAATGAGCAGTTCTTC.

J is TRBJ1-1 and V is TRBV27, with D possibly TRBD1 on 6 matching bases. CDR1 and CDR2 from the germline V gene are MNHEY and SMNVEV (reference sequence). V gave up 2 bases and J gave up 1 base, with 11 bases separating them. The CDR3 spans 15 residues. CDR3 sequence reads: CASSLVRTENTEAFF. The CDR3, as DNA: TGTGCCAGCAGTTTAGTACGGACAGAGAACACTGAAGCTTTCTTT.

There are many counts of this clonotype. V is TRBV27 and J is TRBJ1-2; 7 bases agree with TRBD1. Germline CDR1 reads MNHEY; CDR2 reads SMNVEV (reference sequence). The CDR3 is 17 amino acids. Trimming removed 3 bases from V and 4 bases from J; junction bases left unmatched: 14. The CDR3 loop reads CASSLTRLTGRTYGYTF. The CDR3, as DNA: TGTGCCAGCAGTTTGACCCGATTGACAGGGAGGACCTATGGCTACACCTTC.

This clonotype was counted many times. The V gene is TRBV6-6, the J gene TRBJ2-7; 16 nucleotides agree with TRBD2. The V gene end was trimmed by 8 bases and the J gene end by 3 bases; junction bases not matched to a gene: 10. CDR1 MNHNY and CDR2 SVGAGI come from the germline V gene (reference sequence). There are 17 residues in the CDR3. The CDR3 region is CASAPGTSGRALYEQYF. The CDR3 DNA is TGTGCCAGCGCCCCCGGGACTAGCGGGAGGGCACTCTACGAGCAGTACTTC.

This clonotype occurred many times. The chain links TRBV7-9 to TRBJ2-7; weak D call: TRBD1 (5 bases). The CDR3 consists of 17 residues. Trimming removed 0 bases from V and 3 bases from J, with 18 bases in between. CDR1 and CDR2 from the germline V gene are SEHNR and FQNEAQ (reference sequence). The CDR3 region is CASSLAQFQGLFYEQYF. CDR3 nucleotides: TGTGCCAGCAGCTTAGCGCAATTCCAGGGATTGTTCTACGAGCAGTACTTC. The variable domain in full, with the rest retrieved from reference TRBV7-9 and TRBJ2-7, is DTGVSQNPRHKITKRGQNVTFRCDPISEHNRLYWYRQTLGQGPEFLTYFQNEAQLEKSRLLSDRFSAERPKGSFSTLEIQRTEQGDSAMYLCASSLAQFQGLFYEQYFGPGTRLTVT.

This clonotype was detected many times. The CDR3 region has the DNA TGTGCCAGCAGTTTATCTTTGGGCCCAAATACGCAGTATTTT. This codes for CASSLSLGPNTQYF. The chain uses TRBV28 and TRBJ2-3; D unclear. Germline V gives CDR1 MDHEN, CDR2 SYDVKM. V shed 1 base and J shed 7 bases, with 12 bases lying between them. The CDR3 loop spans 14 amino acids.

This clonotype has a count of ten or more. CDR3 coding DNA: TGCGCCAGCAGCTTGGCCCCAGCGGACAATAATTCACCCCTCCACTTT. Amino acid sequence: CASSLAPADNNSPLHF. The chain combines TRBV5-1 with TRBJ1-6, with TRBD1 as a possible D gene (5 bases). The CDR3 sequence is 16 residues long. Germline V gene lookup returns CDR1 SGHRS and CDR2 YFSETQ. Trimming pared 0 bases from V and 5 bases from J, leaving 12 bases between. Together with reference TRBV5-1 and TRBJ1-6, the CDR3 gives the full variable domain: KAGVTQTPRYLIKTRGQQVTLSCSPISGHRSVSWYQQTPGQGLQFLFEYFSETQRNKGNFPGRFSGRQFSNSRSEMNVSTLELGDSALYLCASSLAPADNNSPLHFGNGTRLTVT.

This clonotype was detected ten times or more. This sequence joins TRBV28 and TRBJ1-2; 7 bases map to TRBD1. Trimming removed 3 bases from V and 3 bases from J; junction bases left unmatched: 13. The CDR3 spans 17 residues. Germline V gene data show CDR1 as MDHEN and CDR2 as SYDVKM. In nucleotides, the CDR3 is TGTGCCAGCAGTTTTGGAGGGGGCGCTGGGGGAGACTATGGCTACACCTTC. Amino acid sequence: CASSFGGGAGGDYGYTF.

Of note for this clonotype: Because it lacks the conserved phenylalanine or tryptophan at the end, this CDR3 is likely a read error. The DNA is omitted, as the CDR3 cannot be located on it reliably, and the CDR3 follows TCRdb's listing. The V gene is TRBV5-6, the J gene TRBJ1-2. The CDR3 length is 11 residues, termini included. The germline V gene has CDR1 SGHDT and CDR2 YYEEEE. CDR3 sequence reads: CASSLRSGDTL.

At least ten counts were recorded for this clonotype. The rearrangement uses TRBV7-6 and TRBJ1-1; maybe TRBD1 (5 bases). Trimming removed 5 bases from V and 4 bases from J, with 14 bases in between. Germline CDR1 SGHVS, CDR2 FNYEAQ. The CDR3 loop spans 14 amino acids. The CDR3 reads CASSPRGGGTEAFF. The CDR3 DNA reads as TGTGCCAGCAGCCCCCGTGGGGGGGGCACTGAAGCTTTCTTT.

The V gene is TRBV6-5, the J gene TRBJ2-7; 7 positions match TRBD2. Germline V gene sequence: CDR1 MNHEY, CDR2 SVGAGI. The CDR3 consists of 15 residues. V lost 1 base and J lost 1; bases outside the gene matches: 4. The CDR3 DNA follows: TGTGCCAGCAGTTACTACTGGGGGGGTTCCTACGAGCAGTACTTC. It is translated as CASSYYWGGSYEQYF.

This clonotype has more than one count but fewer than ten. The rearrangement uses TRBV5-6 and TRBJ1-2; D is undetermined. Between the trimmed V and J ends, which lost 3 bases and 2 bases, there was a span of 8 bases. Looked up from germline, CDR1 is SGHDT and CDR2 is YYEEEE. The CDR3 contains 13 residues. CDR3 coding DNA: TGTGCCAGCAGCTCACCCAGGAACTATGGCTACACCTTC. Residues: CASSSPRNYGYTF. The complete variable domain, with remaining parts taken from reference TRBV5-6 and TRBJ1-2, reads DAGVTQSPTHLIKTRGQQVTLRCSPKSGHDTVSWYQQALGQGPQFIFQYYEEEERQRGNFPDRFSGHQFPNYSSELNVNALLLGDSALYLCASSSPRNYGYTFGSGTRLTVV.

Comments on this clonotype: This may stem from a read error, because a much larger clone lies one nucleotide away. The CDR3 carries no conserved terminal phenylalanine or tryptophan, so it likely arises from a read error. The rearrangement uses TRBV12-3 or TRBV12-4 and TRBJ2-1, with D maybe TRBD1 (6 bases). V lost 6 bases, J lost 10 bases, and 19 bases lay in between. The CDR3 is 14 residues long. The CDR3 DNA reads as TGTGCCAGCAGCTTCCCCAGACAGGCAGGCGAGCAGTTCTTA. Amino acid sequence: CASSFPRQAGEQFL.

This sequence joins TRBV3-1 and TRBJ2-5; 7 bases agree with TRBD2. Trimming took 0 bases from V and 0 from J; bases not matched to a gene: 7. There are 17 residues in the CDR3. CDR1 and CDR2 from the germline V gene are LGHDT and YNNKEL (reference sequence). The CDR3 loop reads CASSQDRSGAYQETQYF. The CDR3 DNA reads TGTGCCAGCAGCCAAGATAGGAGCGGGGCGTACCAAGAGACCCAGTACTTC.

The CDR3 spells CASSLVGTQGNTIYF. CDR3 DNA: TGCGCCAGCAGCTTGGTGGGGACGCAAGGAAACACCATATATTTT. This chain joins TRBV5-1 and TRBJ1-3, with a possible D match to TRBD1 (5 bases). CDR3 length: 15 residues. Trimming removed 0 bases at V and 4 bases at J, with 11 bases between. Germline values: CDR1 SGHRS, CDR2 YFSETQ.